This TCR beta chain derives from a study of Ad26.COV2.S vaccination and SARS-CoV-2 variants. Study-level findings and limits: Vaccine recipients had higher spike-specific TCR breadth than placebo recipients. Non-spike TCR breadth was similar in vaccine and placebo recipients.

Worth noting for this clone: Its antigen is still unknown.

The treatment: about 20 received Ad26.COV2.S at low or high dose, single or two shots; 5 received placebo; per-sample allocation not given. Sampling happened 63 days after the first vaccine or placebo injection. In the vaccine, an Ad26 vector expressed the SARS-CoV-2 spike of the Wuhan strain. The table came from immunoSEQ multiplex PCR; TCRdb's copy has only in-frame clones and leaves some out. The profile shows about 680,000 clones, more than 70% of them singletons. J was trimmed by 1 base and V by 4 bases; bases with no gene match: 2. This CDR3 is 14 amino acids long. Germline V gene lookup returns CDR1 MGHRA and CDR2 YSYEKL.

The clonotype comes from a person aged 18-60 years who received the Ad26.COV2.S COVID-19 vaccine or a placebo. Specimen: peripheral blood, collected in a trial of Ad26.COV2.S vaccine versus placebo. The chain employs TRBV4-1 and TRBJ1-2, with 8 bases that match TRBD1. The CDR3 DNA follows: TGCGCCAGCAGCCCTACAGGGGGTAACTATGGCTACACCTTC. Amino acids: CASSPTGGNYGYTF.